The following is a TCR beta chain sequence with its context. There is no known antigen for this receptor. One base away there is no much larger clone; base qualities are not given. The data were taken from a study of post-analysis software for immune sequencing data (dated by TCRdb to the mid-2010s). About the full investigation: The recorded disease courses included relapsing-remitting, secondary progressive and progressive-relapsing multiple sclerosis, and some patients had no subtype annotation. Patient repertoires were compared against 11 previously published healthy control repertoires from donors aged roughly 6 to 25 years. A subset of samples was prepared in parallel using single-end sample barcoding, then pooled and co-amplified after Illumina adapter ligation. The paper as a whole reports these results and caveats: The control group was slightly older than the multiple sclerosis patient group. Normalized Chao1 diversity was significantly lower in multiple sclerosis patients than controls, suggesting substantial peripheral T-cell clonal expansion. Significantly higher frequencies in patients than in controls were found for a handful of TRBV segments, including TRBV5-6, TRBV5-1 and TRBV20-1. Strong co-clustering of samples prepared in the same batch was shown by direct clustering with F measure, prompting a batch-effect correction.

To demonstrate the VDJtools post-analysis software, the study profiled TCR beta repertoires from the peripheral blood of about 13 young patients with multiple sclerosis. The multiple sclerosis patients were children and adolescents ranging in age from roughly 6 to 15 years. Library preparation was by PCR. Sequencing instrument: Illumina HiSeq 2500. To reduce PCR and sequencing biases, unique molecular identifiers were incorporated into the TCR beta cDNA libraries. Every 1 to 10 million input T cells yielded approximately 500,000 cDNA molecules, meaning each molecule approximated one T cell. The patient libraries were prepared and sequenced with the same protocol used for the earlier healthy control dataset. Samples belonging to the same batch were prepared together, multiplexed and sequenced on a shared HiSeq lane. The original pipeline was this. MIGEC handled the raw barcoded reads, throwing out single-read molecular identifier groups before consensus assembly and CDR3 extraction. VDJtools was used for post-analysis of the clonotype tables, and diversity was normalized by down-sampling every dataset to the size of the smallest sample. In repertoire overlap clustering, CDR3 amino acid sequences, but not nucleotide sequences, were matched to correct batch-related cross-sample contamination. Through fastp at Q25 and MiXCR, TCRdb rebuilt clones from the public reads, retaining in-frame beta chains. Records with the same CDR3 protein are collapsed into one entry carrying the most frequent genes and DNA. These V and J calls derive from TCRdb rather than the authors' analysis. Recorded for this sample are some 500,000 distinct CDR3 sequences; less than 45% of them occurred a single time. 9% to 14% of the sample comes from the top ten.

The junction shows trimming of 0 bases on V and 8 bases on J, and the gene matches do not reach 8 bases of it. CDR1 and CDR2 (SGDLS, YYNGEE) derive from the germline V gene. The CDR3 measures 15 amino acids from cysteine to phenylalanine. Only CDR3 DNA remains: 45 bases, in frame from the first base. Sequencing used blood. This receptor was obtained from a girl between 10 and 17 years old with multiple sclerosis. Recombination connected TRBV9 to TRBJ2-1, and TRBD2 matches 7 of the central bases. In nucleotide form, the sequence is TGTGCCAGCAGCGTAGCGGCGGGAGAAGTCGATGAGCAGTTCTTC. This encodes CASSVAAGEVDEQFF.